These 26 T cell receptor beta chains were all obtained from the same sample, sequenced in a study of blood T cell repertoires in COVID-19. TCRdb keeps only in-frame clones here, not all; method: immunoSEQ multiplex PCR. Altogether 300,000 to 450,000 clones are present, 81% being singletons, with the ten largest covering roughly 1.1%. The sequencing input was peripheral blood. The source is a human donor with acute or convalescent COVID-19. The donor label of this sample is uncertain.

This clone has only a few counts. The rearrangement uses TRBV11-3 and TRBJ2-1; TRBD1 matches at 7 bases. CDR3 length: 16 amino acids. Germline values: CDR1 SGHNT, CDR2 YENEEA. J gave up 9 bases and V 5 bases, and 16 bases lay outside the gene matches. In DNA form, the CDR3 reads TGTGCCAGCAGCCATAACAGGGGTGGGATACTCACTGAGCAGTTCTTC. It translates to CASSHNRGGILTEQFF.

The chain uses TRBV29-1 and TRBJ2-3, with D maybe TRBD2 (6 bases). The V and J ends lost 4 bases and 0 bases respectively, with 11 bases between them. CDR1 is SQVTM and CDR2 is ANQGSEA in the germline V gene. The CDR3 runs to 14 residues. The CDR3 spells CSVGRGSSTDTQYF. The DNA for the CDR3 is TGCAGCGTTGGTCGGGGGAGTAGCACAGATACGCAGTATTTT.

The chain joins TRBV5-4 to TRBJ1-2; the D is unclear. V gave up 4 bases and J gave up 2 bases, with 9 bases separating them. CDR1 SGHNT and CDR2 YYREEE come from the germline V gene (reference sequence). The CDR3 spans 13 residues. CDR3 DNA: TGTGCCAGCAGCCGACGGGAAAACTATGGCTACACCTTC. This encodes CASSRRENYGYTF.

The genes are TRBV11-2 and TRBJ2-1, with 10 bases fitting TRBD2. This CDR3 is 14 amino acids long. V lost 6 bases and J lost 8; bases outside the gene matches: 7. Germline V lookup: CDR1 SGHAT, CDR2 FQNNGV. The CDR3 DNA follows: TGTGCCAGCAGGGGACTAGCGCGTTTCTATGAGCAGTTCTTC. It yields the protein CASRGLARFYEQFF.

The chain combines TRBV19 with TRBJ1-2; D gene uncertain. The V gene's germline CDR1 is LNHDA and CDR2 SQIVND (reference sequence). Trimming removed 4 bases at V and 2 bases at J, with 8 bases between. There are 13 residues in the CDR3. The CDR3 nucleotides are TGTGCCAGTAGTACTCAGACAAACTATGGCTACACCTTC. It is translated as CASSTQTNYGYTF. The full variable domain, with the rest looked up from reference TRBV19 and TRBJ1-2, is DGGITQSPKYLFRKEGQNVTLSCEQNLNHDAMYWYRQDPGQGLRLIYYSQIVNDFQKGDIAEGYSVSREKKESFPLTVTSAQKNPTAFYLCASSTQTNYGYTFGSGTRLTVV.

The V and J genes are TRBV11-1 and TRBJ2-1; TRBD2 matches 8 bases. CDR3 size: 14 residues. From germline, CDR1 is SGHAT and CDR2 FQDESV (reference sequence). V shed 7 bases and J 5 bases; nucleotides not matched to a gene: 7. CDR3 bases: TGTGCCAGCAATCGCGGGGGGCCCAACAATGAGCAGTTCTTC. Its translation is CASNRGGPNNEQFF.

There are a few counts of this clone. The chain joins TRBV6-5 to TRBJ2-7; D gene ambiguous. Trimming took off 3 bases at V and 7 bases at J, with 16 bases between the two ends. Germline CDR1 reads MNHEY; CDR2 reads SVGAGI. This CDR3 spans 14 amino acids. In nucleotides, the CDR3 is TGTGCCAGCAGTTATCAACAACGGGTAGGAGAGCAGTACTTC. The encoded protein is CASSYQQRVGEQYF.

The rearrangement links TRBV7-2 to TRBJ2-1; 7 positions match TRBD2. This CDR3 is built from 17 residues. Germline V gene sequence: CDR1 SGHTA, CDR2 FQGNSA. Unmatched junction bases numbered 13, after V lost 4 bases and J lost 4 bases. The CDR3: CASSSGGRAAQYNEQFF. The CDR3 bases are TGTGCCAGCAGCTCCGGGGGGAGGGCGGCACAATACAATGAGCAGTTCTTC.

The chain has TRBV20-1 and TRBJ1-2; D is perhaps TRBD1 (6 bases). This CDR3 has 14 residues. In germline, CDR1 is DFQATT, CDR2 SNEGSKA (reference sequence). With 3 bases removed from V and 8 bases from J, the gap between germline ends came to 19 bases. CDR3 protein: CSASSGGPRGGYTF. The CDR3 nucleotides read TGCAGTGCTAGTTCCGGGGGGCCCAGGGGAGGCTACACCTTC.

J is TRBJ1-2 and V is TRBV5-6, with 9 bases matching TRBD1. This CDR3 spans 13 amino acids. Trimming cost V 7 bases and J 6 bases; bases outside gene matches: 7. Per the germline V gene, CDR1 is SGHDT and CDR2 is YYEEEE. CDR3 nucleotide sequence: TGTGCCAGCTACAGGGACAGGGCCGATGGCTACACCTTC. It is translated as CASYRDRADGYTF.

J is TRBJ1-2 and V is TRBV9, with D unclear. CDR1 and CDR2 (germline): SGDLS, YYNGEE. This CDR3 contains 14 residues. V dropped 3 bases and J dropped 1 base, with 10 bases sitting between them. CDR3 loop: CASSARLVNYGYTF. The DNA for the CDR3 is TGTGCCAGCAGCGCCCGGTTGGTTAACTATGGCTACACCTTC.

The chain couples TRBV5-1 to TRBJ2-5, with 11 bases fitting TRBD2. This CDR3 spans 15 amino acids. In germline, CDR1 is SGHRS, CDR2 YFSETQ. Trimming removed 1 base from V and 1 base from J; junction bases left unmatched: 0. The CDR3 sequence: CASSLTSGSQETQYF. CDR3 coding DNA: TGCGCCAGCAGCTTGACTAGCGGGAGCCAAGAGACCCAGTACTTC.

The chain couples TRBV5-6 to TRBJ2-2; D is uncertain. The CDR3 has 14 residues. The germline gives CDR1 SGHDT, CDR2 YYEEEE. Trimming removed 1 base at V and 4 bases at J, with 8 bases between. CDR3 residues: CASSLFQFTGELFF. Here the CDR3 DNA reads TGTGCCAGCAGCTTGTTTCAGTTCACCGGGGAGCTGTTTTTT. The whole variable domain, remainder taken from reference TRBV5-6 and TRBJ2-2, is DAGVTQSPTHLIKTRGQQVTLRCSPKSGHDTVSWYQQALGQGPQFIFQYYEEEERQRGNFPDRFSGHQFPNYSSELNVNALLLGDSALYLCASSLFQFTGELFFGEGSRLTVL.

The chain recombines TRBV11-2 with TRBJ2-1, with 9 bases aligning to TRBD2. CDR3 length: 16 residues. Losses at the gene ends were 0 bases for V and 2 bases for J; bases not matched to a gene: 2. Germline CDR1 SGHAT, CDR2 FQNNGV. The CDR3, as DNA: TGTGCCAGCAGCTTAGAGACTAGCGGTACCTACAATGAGCAGTTCTTC. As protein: CASSLETSGTYNEQFF.

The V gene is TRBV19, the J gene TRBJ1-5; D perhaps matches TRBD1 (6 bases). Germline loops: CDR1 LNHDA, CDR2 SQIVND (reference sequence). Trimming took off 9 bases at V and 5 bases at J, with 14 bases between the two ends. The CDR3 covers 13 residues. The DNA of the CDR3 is TGTGCCAGCCGGACTAGGGGGGATCAGCCCCAGCATTTT. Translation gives CASRTRGDQPQHF.

CDR3 DNA: TGTGCCAGCAGGGGACAGAAACAGGCAGATCAGCCCCAGCATTTT. This encodes CASRGQKQADQPQHF. This chain uses TRBV21-1 with TRBJ1-5; TRBD1 was called by the table and not checked on the DNA. TRBV21-1 is a pseudogene segment. This CDR3 region has 15 residues.

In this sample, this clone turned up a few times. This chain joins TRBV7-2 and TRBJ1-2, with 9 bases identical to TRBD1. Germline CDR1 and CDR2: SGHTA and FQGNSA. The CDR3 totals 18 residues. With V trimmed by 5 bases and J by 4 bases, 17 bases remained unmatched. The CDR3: CASSQKGSQWTGVYGYTF. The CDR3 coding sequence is TGTGCCAGCAGCCAAAAGGGGTCACAATGGACAGGGGTCTATGGCTACACCTTC.

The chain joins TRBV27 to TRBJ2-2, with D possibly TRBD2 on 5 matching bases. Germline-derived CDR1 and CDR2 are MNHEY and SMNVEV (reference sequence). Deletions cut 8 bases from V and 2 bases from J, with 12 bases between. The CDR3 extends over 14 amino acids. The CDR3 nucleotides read TGTGCCAGCGGCCTCGGACTCAACACCGGGGAGCTGTTTTTT. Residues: CASGLGLNTGELFF.

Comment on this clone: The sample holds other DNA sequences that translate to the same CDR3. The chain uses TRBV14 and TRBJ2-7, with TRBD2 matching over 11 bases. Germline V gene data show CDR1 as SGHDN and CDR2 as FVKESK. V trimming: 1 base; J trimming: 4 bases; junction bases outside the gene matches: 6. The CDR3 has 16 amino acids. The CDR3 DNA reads TGTGCCAGCAGCCAAGTTGGGACTAGCGGATTTTACGAGCAGTACTTC. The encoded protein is CASSQVGTSGFYEQYF.

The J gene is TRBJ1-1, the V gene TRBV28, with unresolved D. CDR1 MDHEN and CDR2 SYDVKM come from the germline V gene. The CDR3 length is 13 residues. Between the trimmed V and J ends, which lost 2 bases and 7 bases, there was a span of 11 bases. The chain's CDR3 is CASSLDSRGEAFF. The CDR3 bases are TGTGCCAGCAGTTTAGATAGCCGGGGTGAAGCTTTCTTT.

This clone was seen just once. CDR3 sequence (DNA): TGTGCTAGTGGTTTGGTACGATCTAATACAGGGGTTCCCTCTGGAAACACCATATATTTT. Translating gives CASGLVRSNTGVPSGNTIYF. The chain has TRBV12-5 and TRBJ1-3, with 7 bases lining up with TRBD1. Germline assignment: CDR1 LGHNT and CDR2 FRNRAP. The junction had 14 bases not matched to a gene; V was cut back by 0 bases and J by 0 bases. This CDR3 spans 20 amino acids.

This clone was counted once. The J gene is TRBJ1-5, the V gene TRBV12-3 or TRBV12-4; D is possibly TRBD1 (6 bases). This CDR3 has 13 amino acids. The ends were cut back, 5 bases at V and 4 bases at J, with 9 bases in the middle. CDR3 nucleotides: TGTGCCAGCAGTGCTCAGGGGAATCAGCCCCAGCATTTT. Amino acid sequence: CASSAQGNQPQHF.

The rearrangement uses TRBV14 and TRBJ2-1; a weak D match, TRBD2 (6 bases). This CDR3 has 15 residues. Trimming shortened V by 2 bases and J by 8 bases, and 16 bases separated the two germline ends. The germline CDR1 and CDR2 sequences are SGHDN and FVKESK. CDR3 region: CASSQTSGVLDEQFF. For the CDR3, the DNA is TGTGCCAGCAGCCAAACTTCGGGGGTCTTAGATGAGCAGTTCTTC. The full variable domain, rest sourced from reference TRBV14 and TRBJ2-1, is EAGVTQFPSHSVIEKGQTVTLRCDPISGHDNLYWYRRVMGKEIKFLLHFVKESKQDESGMPNNRFLAERTGGTYSTLKVQPAELEDSGVYFCASSQTSGVLDEQFFGPGTRLTVL.

The CDR3 spells CAWSATQGSRNQPQHF. CDR3 DNA sequence: TGTGCCTGGAGTGCAACGCAGGGAAGTAGGAATCAGCCCCAGCATTTT. V and J are TRBV30 and TRBJ1-5; D might be TRBD1 (5 bases). Germline V gene data show CDR1 as GTSNPN and CDR2 as SVGIG (reference sequence). The CDR3 runs to 16 residues. V dropped 1 base and J dropped 4 bases, with 17 bases sitting between them.

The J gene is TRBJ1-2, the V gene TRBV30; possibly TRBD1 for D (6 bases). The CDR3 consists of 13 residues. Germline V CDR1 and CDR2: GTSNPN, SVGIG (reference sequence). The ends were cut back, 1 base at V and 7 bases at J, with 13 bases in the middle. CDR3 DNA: TGTGCCTGGAGTGCAGGGGTTCCCGGTGGCTACACCTTC. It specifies CAWSAGVPGGYTF.

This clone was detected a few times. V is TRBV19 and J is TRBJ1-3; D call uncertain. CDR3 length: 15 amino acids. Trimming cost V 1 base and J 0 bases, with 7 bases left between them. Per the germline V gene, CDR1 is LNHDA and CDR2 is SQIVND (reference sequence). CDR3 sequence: CASSIVQSSGNTIYF. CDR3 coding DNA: TGTGCCAGTAGTATAGTACAGAGCTCTGGAAACACCATATATTTT.